This TCR beta chain is drawn from a study of shared clonotypes between healthy human individuals. About the study: The donor group consisted of two women and three men, aged 18 to 49. General study results and limits: Sampling involved blood alone; tissue repertoires likely differ. Non-shared clonotypes were found to have lower generation probabilities than the clonotypes that were shared by all four of the sorted-subset donors. Clonotype sharing among the donors was expected to vary with sequencing depth.

The CDR3 extends over 14 amino acids. Trimming removed 4 bases from V and 0 bases from J; junction bases left unmatched: 3. The germline V gene encodes CDR1 SGHTA and CDR2 FQGNSA. Some clones are missing from TCRdb's copy, which holds only in-frame ones; the method was immunoSEQ multiplex PCR. The sample holds 1 million to 1.3 million clones, approximately 78% seen once. Notes on this clone: Its antigen is unidentified. A much bigger clone sits one base away, suggesting this may be a read error.

Source material: memory CD4+ T cells from PBMCs. Subset in this sample: CD45RA-negative fraction. V gene TRBV7-2 combines with J gene TRBJ2-7; 7 bases align to TRBD1. The clonotype comes from a man aged 18 to 29 in good health. Some clones in this sample may be carry-over from other donors' samples. CDR3 loop: CASSSGTASYEQYF. The CDR3 nucleotides are TGTGCCAGCAGCTCCGGGACAGCCTCCTACGAGCAGTACTTC. Variable domain in full (rest from reference TRBV7-2 and TRBJ2-7): GAGVSQSPSNKVTEKGKDVELRCDPISGHTALYWYRQSLGQGLEFLIYFQGNSAPDKSGLPSDRFSAERTGGSVSTLTIQRTQQEDSAVYLCASSSGTASYEQYFGPGTRLTVT.